Listed here is a single T cell receptor beta chain. This entry belongs to a study of T-cell reconstitution after alpha-beta-depleted transplantation in children. Unique molecular identifiers featured in how the TCRbeta library was prepared. MiXCR, run by TCRdb on the PCR reads, gives a single entry per CDR3 protein. Of some 350,000 distinct CDR3 sequences in the sample, around a tenth were seen once. The specimen comprised PBMCs from the stem cell graft donor, sampled from the stem cell graft. This TCR came from a human donor who donated a stem cell graft to a child with acute lymphoblastic leukemia.

In DNA, the CDR3 is TGTGCCAGCAGCCCCCCCCGGGACATATATAATTCACCCCTCCACTTT. Encoded protein: CASSPPRDIYNSPLHF. The chain carries TRBV7-2 and TRBJ1-6; maybe TRBD1 (6 bases). V lost 5 bases and J lost 4, with 15 bases in between. The CDR3 contains 16 residues. Germline loops: CDR1 SGHTA, CDR2 FQGNSA.